A selection of T cell receptor beta chains follows, all from one sample in a study of T-cell memory formation after mild COVID-19. TCRdb re-analysed the 5' RACE reads in MiXCR, keeping a single row per CDR3 protein. The sample includes around 35,000 distinct CDR3 sequences, around 7.7% of them seen just once. The sample taken for sequencing was PBMCs or a T cell subset sorted from them (not recorded which). Receptors originate from a man between 18 and 29 years old who had mild COVID-19 (a few samples of this study predate the infection). Cell type and time point are not known. Each CDR3 is given with its conserved first and last residue. D genes are given only for firm matches. Rows give clone size only sometimes, using once, few, many, or a class for an expanded clone.

V	J	D	size	CDR3	DNA
TRBV24-1	TRBJ1-2	.	.	CATRDPGEGGYTF	TGTGCCACCAGGGATCCAGGGGAGGGAGGCTACACCTTC
TRBV11-2	TRBJ2-2	TRBD1	many	CASSGTGAYTGELFF	TGTGCCAGCAGCGGTACAGGGGCCTACACCGGGGAGCTGTTTTTT
TRBV6-1	TRBJ1-2	.	many	CASSDVAEREVYGYTF	TGTGCCAGCAGTGACGTCGCGGAGAGGGAAGTCTATGGCTACACCTTC
TRBV7-2	TRBJ2-4	TRBD2	few	CASSSGLVTGIQYF	TGTGCCAGCAGCTCGGGACTAGTGACGGGCATTCAGTACTTC
TRBV7-9	TRBJ1-1	.	many	CASRVEGVAFF	TGTGCCAGCAGAGTCGAGGGCGTAGCTTTCTTT
TRBV7-2	TRBJ2-5	TRBD1	many	CASSLGAGGETQYF	TGTGCCAGCAGCTTAGGGGCAGGGGGTGAGACCCAGTACTTC
TRBV7-2	TRBJ1-6	.	many	CASSLEVTLPPTPLHF	TGTGCCAGCAGCTTAGAGGTGACCCTACCCCCCACACCCCTCCACTTT
TRBV2	TRBJ2-7	.	many	CASRQQGMARF	TGTGCCAGCAGACAACAGGGAATGGCGAGGTTC
TRBV24-1	TRBJ2-3	TRBD1	few	CATSDSQGARDTQYF	TGTGCCACCAGTGATTCCCAGGGGGCCAGAGATACGCAGTATTTT
TRBV27	TRBJ2-7	TRBD2	few	CASSLKRGAYEQYF	TGTGCCAGCAGTTTAAAGCGGGGGGCGTACGAGCAGTACTTC
TRBV3-1	TRBJ1-2	.	.	CASSQNYGYTF	TGTGCCAGCAGCCAGAACTATGGCTACACCTTC
TRBV20-1	TRBJ2-6	.	many	CSAVTSSGANVLTF	TGCAGTGCTGTAACTAGCTCTGGGGCCAACGTCCTGACTTTC
TRBV7-3	TRBJ2-2	.	many	CASSSTPSNTGELFF	TGTGCCAGCAGCTCGACTCCTTCGAACACCGGGGAGCTGTTTTTT
TRBV5-1	TRBJ1-2	.	few	CASSAGGSSNYGYTF	TGCGCCAGCAGCGCGGGTGGCAGCTCTAACTATGGCTACACCTTC
TRBV5-1	TRBJ1-6	.	few	CASRTQGGSYNSPLHF	TGCGCCAGCAGGACACAGGGCGGCTCCTATAATTCACCCCTCCACTTT
TRBV5-6	TRBJ2-1	TRBD2	many	CASSLNRDYQFF	TGTGCCAGCAGCCTCAACCGGGACTACCAGTTCTTC